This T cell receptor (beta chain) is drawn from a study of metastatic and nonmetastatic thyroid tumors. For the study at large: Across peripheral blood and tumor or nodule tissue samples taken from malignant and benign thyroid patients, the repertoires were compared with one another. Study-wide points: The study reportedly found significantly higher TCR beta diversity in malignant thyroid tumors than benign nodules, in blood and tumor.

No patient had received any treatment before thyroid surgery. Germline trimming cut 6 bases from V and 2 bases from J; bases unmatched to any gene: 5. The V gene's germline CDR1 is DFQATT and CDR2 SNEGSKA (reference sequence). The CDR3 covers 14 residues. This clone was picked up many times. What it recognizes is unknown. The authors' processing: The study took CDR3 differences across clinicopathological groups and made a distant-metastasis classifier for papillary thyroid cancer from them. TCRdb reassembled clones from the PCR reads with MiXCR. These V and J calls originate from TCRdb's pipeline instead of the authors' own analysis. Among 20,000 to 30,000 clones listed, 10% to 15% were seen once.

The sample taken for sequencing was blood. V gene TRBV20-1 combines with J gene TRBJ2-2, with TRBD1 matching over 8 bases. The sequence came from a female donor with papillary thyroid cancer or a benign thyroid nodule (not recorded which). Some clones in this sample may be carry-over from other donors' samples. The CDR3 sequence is CSADGQGNTGELFF. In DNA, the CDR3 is TGCAGTGCGGATGGACAGGGAAACACCGGGGAGCTGTTTTTT.